This note documents a single T cell receptor beta chain sequence. TCRdb's table, derived via immunoSEQ multiplex PCR, lists solely in-frame clones and lacks some. The data show roughly 43,000 clones, roughly 91% seen once. This record belongs to a study of T cell changes during pregnancy in multiple sclerosis. The V segment lost 6 bases and the J segment 3 bases; nucleotides outside the gene matches: 7. This CDR3 contains 15 residues. From germline, CDR1 is MDHEN and CDR2 SYDVKM. This TCR derives from a female donor with multiple sclerosis, enrolled in a pregnancy study. The genes are TRBV28 and TRBJ2-2; 7 positions match TRBD1. The material sequenced was CD4+ T cells from peripheral blood mononuclear cells, taken in the third trimester of pregnancy. The CDR3 sequence: CASRTGQVDTGELFF. DNA for the CDR3: TGTGCCAGCAGGACCGGACAGGTCGACACCGGGGAGCTGTTTTTT.